One sample yielded the 6 T cell receptor beta chains listed below, sequenced in a study of T cell repertoires in cytomegalovirus infection. Using its own MiXCR run on the reads, TCRdb lists one record per CDR3 protein. The sample shows hundreds of thousands of distinct CDR3 sequences, under 45% of them seen only once. These TCRs' antigens remain unknown. The source material was cultured PBMCs, sampled from culture after CMV antigen stimulation. The receptors stem from a human donor in good health (CMV status not recorded). Some clones in this sample may be carry-over from other donors' samples.

Worth noting for this clonotype: A much larger clone is a single base away; this may be a read error. V usage is TRBV5-4 and J usage is TRBJ2-1; D is ambiguous. The V gene lost 2 bases and the J gene lost 5 bases, with 5 bases spanning the gap. The CDR3 has 12 amino acids. In germline, CDR1 is SGHNT, CDR2 YYREEE (reference sequence). CDR3: CASSLWDNEQFF. The CDR3 bases are TGTGCCAGCAGCTTATGGGACAATGAGCAGTTCTTC.

This clonotype was detected a few times. The V call is TRBV4-1, the J call TRBJ2-4; 10 nucleotides align to TRBD1. Unmatched junction bases numbered 13, after V lost 1 base and J lost 7 bases. Germline V gene sequence: CDR1 MGHRA, CDR2 YSYEKL. The CDR3 is 18 residues long. DNA of the CDR3: TGCGCCAGCAGCCAAGGAAGGACAGGGGGTTTTAGAGGGAACATTCAGTACTTC. Translating gives CASSQGRTGGFRGNIQYF.

This clonotype came up many times. The rearrangement links TRBV7-2 to TRBJ2-3; D gene uncertain. Germline values: CDR1 SGHTA, CDR2 FQGNSA. This CDR3 region has 13 residues. V was trimmed by 4 bases and J by 0 bases, leaving 5 bases between them. The DNA of the CDR3 is TGTGCCAGCAGCTCCTTAAGCACAGATACGCAGTATTTT. This gives the protein CASSSLSTDTQYF.

This clonotype was picked up a small number of times. This sequence joins TRBV6-2 or TRBV6-3 and TRBJ2-7; D gene uncertain. Germline V gives CDR1 MNHEY, CDR2 SVGEGT. There are 11 residues in the CDR3. With 8 bases removed from V and 5 bases from J, the gap between germline ends came to 10 bases. The CDR3: CASAHGNEQYF. The CDR3 DNA sequence: TGTGCCAGCGCCCACGGCAACGAGCAGTACTTC.

This chain uses TRBV7-2 with TRBJ2-5; 9 nucleotides line up with TRBD2. CDR3 length equals 16 residues. Germline values: CDR1 SGHTA, CDR2 FQGNSA. Losses at the gene ends were 1 base for V and 1 base for J; bases not matched to a gene: 4. CDR3 nucleotide sequence: TGTGCCAGCAGCTTAGTTGGAGCGGGAGGCCAAGAGACCCAGTACTTC. The encoded protein is CASSLVGAGGQETQYF.

The chain carries TRBV7-9 and TRBJ2-5; TRBD1 agrees at 11 bases. This CDR3 contains 14 residues. J gave up 5 bases and V 6 bases, and 5 bases lay outside the gene matches. Germline V gene sequence: CDR1 SEHNR, CDR2 FQNEAQ (reference sequence). The CDR3 loop is CASRGQGAGETQYF. CDR3 DNA: TGTGCCAGCAGAGGACAGGGGGCGGGGGAGACCCAGTACTTC.